The 28 T cell receptor beta chains presented below share a single source sample, sequenced in a study of naive and memory T cell subsets. Reverse transcription of blood and skin TCR RNA was primed at alpha and beta constant regions. TCRdb used MiXCR to reprocess the 5' RACE reads, holding one entry per CDR3 protein. Of 20,000 to 25,000 distinct CDR3 sequences in the sample, about 4.4% were seen once. Whole-blood samples were 2.5 to 3 ml of peripheral blood from healthy adult volunteers. These receptors came from a male donor in good health.

This clonotype was found many times. CDR3 amino acids: CAVRARGRDEKLFF. DNA for the CDR3: TGTGCCGTTCGGGCAAGGGGGCGTGATGAAAAACTGTTTTTT. The chain combines TRBV19 with TRBJ1-4; 7 nucleotides match TRBD1. Germline V lookup: CDR1 LNHDA, CDR2 SQIVND (reference sequence). The CDR3 length is 14 residues. Unmatched junction bases numbered 12, after V lost 11 bases and J lost 6 bases.

Ten or more counts support this clonotype. The chain uses TRBV24-1 and TRBJ2-1; 7 nucleotides match TRBD1. Germline CDR1 is KGHDR and CDR2 is SFDVKD. V lost 6 bases and J lost 0; bases outside the gene matches: 10. There are 17 residues in the CDR3. Here the CDR3 reads CATSFSGYRGSYNEQFF. The CDR3 nucleotides are TGTGCCACCAGTTTTTCGGGTTACAGGGGCTCCTACAATGAGCAGTTCTTC.

This clonotype was seen many times. CDR3 amino acids: CASSSSGVGELFF. The CDR3 bases are TGTGCCAGCAGTTCCTCAGGGGTTGGGGAGCTGTTTTTT. V and J are TRBV28 and TRBJ2-2; maybe TRBD1 (6 bases). V lost 4 bases, J lost 8 bases, and 11 bases lay in between. From germline, CDR1 is MDHEN and CDR2 SYDVKM. CDR3 length: 13 residues.

This clonotype appeared many times. This rearrangement joins TRBV5-1 to TRBJ1-1, with D tentatively TRBD1 (5 bases). Trimming stripped 4 bases from V and 3 bases from J, with 10 bases between. The CDR3 spans 13 residues. Germline V gene data show CDR1 as SGHRS and CDR2 as YFSETQ. CDR3: CASSQTDYTEAFF. The CDR3 nucleotides read TGCGCCAGCAGCCAGACAGACTACACTGAAGCTTTCTTT. The full variable domain, its missing parts supplied by reference TRBV5-1 and TRBJ1-1, is KAGVTQTPRYLIKTRGQQVTLSCSPISGHRSVSWYQQTPGQGLQFLFEYFSETQRNKGNFPGRFSGRQFSNSRSEMNVSTLELGDSALYLCASSQTDYTEAFFGQGTRLTVV.

This clonotype was seen many times. The chain carries TRBV10-3 and TRBJ2-6, with D hard to call. The CDR3 is made up of 14 amino acids. V dropped 9 bases and J dropped 0 bases, with 9 bases sitting between them. Germline V gives CDR1 ENHRY, CDR2 SYGVKD. The CDR3 reads CAIRTDSGANVLTF. The CDR3 DNA reads TGTGCCATAAGGACCGACTCTGGGGCCAACGTCCTGACTTTC.

Sample share makes this clonotype medium-sized. This chain connects TRBV2 to TRBJ2-1; D is tentatively TRBD1 or TRBD2 (5 bases each). Trimming took 4 bases from V and 7 from J, leaving 8 bases between them. The CDR3 is 12 amino acids. Germline loops: CDR1 SNHLY, CDR2 FYNNEI. The DNA for the CDR3 is TGTGCCAGCAGTGGGGACGGGAATGAGCAGTTCTTC. It encodes CASSGDGNEQFF.

This clonotype occurred many times. The chain uses TRBV6-1 and TRBJ1-2; 11 bases map to TRBD1. This CDR3 region has 15 residues. CDR1 and CDR2 from the germline V gene are MNHNS and SASEGT. The V gene end was trimmed by 0 bases and the J gene end by 4 bases; junction bases not matched to a gene: 1. CDR3 DNA sequence: TGTGCCAGCAGTGAAGCCGGGACAGGGGGCTATGGCTACACCTTC. The encoded protein is CASSEAGTGGYGYTF.

In its sample, this clonotype was seen a few times. This chain joins TRBV19 and TRBJ1-5; perhaps TRBD1 as D (5 bases). The V end was cut by 7 bases, the J end by 4 bases, with 17 bases between. CDR3 length equals 15 residues. From germline, CDR1 is LNHDA and CDR2 SQIVND (reference sequence). The CDR3: CASNRFTGKNQPQHF. The CDR3 DNA reads as TGTGCCAGTAACCGTTTTACAGGAAAGAATCAGCCCCAGCATTTT.

In this sample, this clonotype turned up many times. This chain joins TRBV6-2 or TRBV6-3 and TRBJ2-1; D not resolved. The CDR3 spans 12 residues. CDR1 and CDR2 (germline): MNHEY, SVGEGT. V lost 5 bases, J lost 4 bases, and 6 bases lay in between. The CDR3 sequence: CASSTLYNEQFF. The CDR3 nucleotides read TGTGCCAGCAGTACACTTTACAATGAGCAGTTCTTC.

This clonotype was seen ten or more times. The rearrangement joins TRBV7-9 to TRBJ1-1; D is unclear. V was shortened by 4 bases and J by 1 base, with 13 bases between the two germline ends. The CDR3 loop spans 15 amino acids. Per germline, CDR1 SEHNR and CDR2 FQNEAQ (reference sequence). CDR3 bases: TGTGCCAGCAGCTCCCGAGTAGGGCCGAACACTGAAGCTTTCTTT. Protein: CASSSRVGPNTEAFF.

At least ten counts were recorded for this clonotype. The chain has TRBV7-9 and TRBJ2-7, with TRBD2 matching over 13 bases. The CDR3 has 15 amino acids. Germline V gene data show CDR1 as SEHNR and CDR2 as FQNEAQ (reference sequence). J was trimmed by 7 bases and V by 5 bases; bases with no gene match: 8. In DNA, the CDR3 is TGTGCCAGCAGCGGACTAGCGGGAGAACGAGAAGAGCAGTACTTC. Its translation: CASSGLAGEREEQYF.

This chain links TRBV10-2 with TRBJ2-3; no definite D call. The CDR3 is 14 amino acids. V lost 3 bases and J 2 bases, leaving 9 bases between the germline ends. The germline V gene has CDR1 WSHSY and CDR2 SAAADI. CDR3 in amino acids: CASSDSRVTDTQYF. In DNA form, the CDR3 reads TGCGCCAGCAGTGATTCTCGGGTCACAGATACGCAGTATTTT.

In this sample, this clonotype turned up many times. V gene TRBV5-6 combines with J gene TRBJ1-1; D may be TRBD1 (6 bases). This CDR3 is built from 16 residues. Germline CDR1 and CDR2: SGHDT and YYEEEE. The V end was cut by 1 base, the J end by 0 bases, with 13 bases between. The CDR3: CASSLTGYNMNTEAFF. In DNA form, the CDR3 reads TGTGCCAGCAGCTTGACAGGGTATAACATGAACACTGAAGCTTTCTTT. Drawing the rest from reference TRBV5-6 and TRBJ1-1, the complete variable domain is DAGVTQSPTHLIKTRGQQVTLRCSPKSGHDTVSWYQQALGQGPQFIFQYYEEEERQRGNFPDRFSGHQFPNYSSELNVNALLLGDSALYLCASSLTGYNMNTEAFFGQGTRLTVV.

This clonotype occurred many times. The rearrangement links TRBV12-3 or TRBV12-4 to TRBJ2-7; tentative D call: TRBD2 (5 bases). Trimming shortened V by 3 bases and J by 2 bases, and 11 bases separated the two germline ends. CDR3 length equals 14 residues. CDR3 residues: CASSLDGDAYEQYF. DNA for the CDR3: TGTGCCAGCAGTTTGGACGGGGATGCCTACGAGCAGTACTTC.

By sample fraction, this clonotype is medium-sized. The rearrangement uses TRBV6-1 and TRBJ2-7; weak D call: TRBD1 (6 bases). The CDR3 is 14 residues long. Germline V gene lookup returns CDR1 MNHNS and CDR2 SASEGT. V was pared by 0 bases and J by 4 bases, with 10 bases between. DNA of the CDR3: TGTGCCAGCAGTGAAGCGCCGGACAGATACGAGCAGTACTTC. Residues: CASSEAPDRYEQYF.

This clonotype has more than one count but fewer than ten. The chain employs TRBV21-1 and TRBJ1-1; the table calls TRBD1, which could not be checked here. TRBV21-1 is tagged as a pseudogene. There are 16 residues in the CDR3. CDR3 loop: CASSKAEGVHVAEAFF. For the CDR3, the DNA is TGTGCCAGCAGCAAAGCGGAGGGGGTGCACGTCGCTGAAGCTTTCTTT.

This clonotype was seen ten or more times. The rearrangement links TRBV7-9 to TRBJ1-3; D possibly corresponds to TRBD1 (5 bases). The germline CDR1 and CDR2 sequences are SEHNR and FQNEAQ (reference sequence). V was shortened by 9 bases and J by 0 bases, with 12 bases between the two germline ends. This CDR3 has 14 amino acids. CDR3 bases: TGTGCCAGTTATCAGACAGCCTCTGGAAACACCATATATTTT. Translation gives CASYQTASGNTIYF. Supplemented by reference TRBV7-9 and TRBJ1-3, the full variable domain reads DTGVSQNPRHKITKRGQNVTFRCDPISEHNRLYWYRQTLGQGPEFLTYFQNEAQLEKSRLLSDRFSAERPKGSFSTLEIQRTEQGDSAMYLCASYQTASGNTIYFGEGSWLTVV.

This clonotype was observed at least ten times. The rearrangement joins TRBV5-5 to TRBJ2-1, with D tentatively TRBD1 or TRBD2 (5 bases each). Between the trimmed V and J ends, which lost 2 bases and 1 base, there was a span of 10 bases. The CDR3 runs to 15 residues. Per the germline V gene, CDR1 is SGHKS and CDR2 is YYEKEE (reference sequence). CDR3 sequence: CASSLWGSSYNEQFF. The CDR3 DNA reads as TGTGCCAGCAGCTTATGGGGGAGTTCCTACAATGAGCAGTTCTTC.

This clonotype occurred many times. The V call is TRBV6-1, the J call TRBJ2-1, with 8 nucleotides matching TRBD2. There are 16 residues in the CDR3. J lost 4 bases, V lost 2 bases, and 7 bases had no gene match. In germline, CDR1 is MNHNS, CDR2 SASEGT. CDR3 amino acids: CASSELAGSLYNEQFF. The CDR3 DNA sequence: TGTGCCAGCAGTGAATTAGCGGGATCACTGTACAATGAGCAGTTCTTC.

This clonotype was counted ten times or more. The chain combines TRBV28 with TRBJ2-7; TRBD1 matches at 7 bases. J gave up 2 bases and V 10 bases, and 11 bases lay outside the gene matches. The germline gives CDR1 MDHEN, CDR2 SYDVKM. The CDR3 covers 14 residues. CDR3 DNA sequence: TGTGCCATCGCCAGAGGGGGCATTCCCTACGAGCAGTACTTC. Translation: CAIARGGIPYEQYF.

This clonotype was seen ten or more times. The genes are TRBV7-2 and TRBJ2-3, with D perhaps TRBD2 (6 bases). This CDR3 region has 14 residues. From germline, CDR1 is SGHTA and CDR2 FQGNSA. V was cut by 5 bases and J by 5 bases, with 14 bases left in between. The CDR3 region is CASSVSGAEDTQYF. As DNA, the CDR3 is TGTGCCAGCAGCGTTAGCGGAGCCGAAGATACGCAGTATTTT.

In the case of this clonotype: A much more abundant neighbour one base away suggests this may be a read error. The J gene is TRBJ2-3, the V gene TRBV10-1, with 8 positions matching TRBD2. The germline V gene has CDR1 WNHNN and CDR2 SYGVQD (reference sequence). V trimming: 7 bases; J trimming: 1 base; junction bases outside the gene matches: 7. The length of the CDR3 is 15 residues. Written as DNA, the CDR3 is TGCGCCAGCATCCGAGCGGGAGAGCGCACAGATACGCAGTATTTT. It encodes CASIRAGERTDTQYF.

This clonotype was picked up many times. This chain uses TRBV28 with TRBJ2-7; D may be TRBD2 (5 bases). The CDR3 runs to 12 residues. V was pared by 6 bases and J by 6 bases, with 12 bases between. Looked up from germline, CDR1 is MDHEN and CDR2 is SYDVKM. CDR3 sequence: CASRQPGSEQYF. Written as DNA, the CDR3 is TGTGCCAGCAGGCAGCCGGGATCCGAGCAGTACTTC. Using reference TRBV28 and TRBJ2-7 for the parts outside the CDR3, the full variable domain is DVKVTQSSRYLVKRTGEKVFLECVQDMDHENMFWYRQDPGLGLRLIYFSYDVKMKEKGDIPEGYSVSREKKERFSLILESASTNQTSMYLCASRQPGSEQYFGPGTRLTVT.

This clonotype has a count of ten or more. The V and J genes are TRBV12-3 or TRBV12-4 and TRBJ1-1; D gene uncertain. V lost 6 bases and J 4 bases, leaving 12 bases between the germline ends. The CDR3 has 13 amino acids. Written as DNA, the CDR3 is TGTGCCAGCAGACCCCCGGCCGGCACTGAAGCTTTCTTT. Translating gives CASRPPAGTEAFF.

This clonotype was observed at least ten times. This chain connects TRBV4-1 to TRBJ2-7, with 9 bases lining up with TRBD2. CDR3 length: 15 amino acids. V gave up 3 bases and J gave up 3 bases; unmatched junction bases: 6. Germline CDR1 MGHRA, CDR2 YSYEKL. The CDR3 protein is CASSHVAGENYEQYF. Here the CDR3 DNA reads TGCGCCAGCAGCCATGTAGCGGGGGAGAACTACGAGCAGTACTTC.

This clonotype was recorded many times. The genes are TRBV7-9 and TRBJ1-5, with a possible D match to TRBD1 (5 bases). There are 13 residues in the CDR3. The germline V gene encodes CDR1 SEHNR and CDR2 FQNEAQ (reference sequence). V was trimmed by 1 base and J by 9 bases, leaving 10 bases between them. CDR3 DNA: TGTGCCAGCAGCTTAGGTGCGGGGACGCCCCAGCATTTT. Its translation: CASSLGAGTPQHF.

In this sample, this clonotype turned up many times. V and J are TRBV25-1 and TRBJ2-1; the D is unclear. The CDR3 is 12 amino acids. Trimming stripped 4 bases from V and 9 bases from J, with 10 bases between. Germline-derived CDR1 and CDR2 are MGHDK and SYGVNS. The CDR3 sequence is CASSVERGEQFF. CDR3 in DNA: TGTGCCAGCAGTGTCGAGCGCGGTGAGCAGTTCTTC.

This clonotype was seen at least ten times. The chain employs TRBV7-2 and TRBJ2-7; TRBD1 might be the D (6 bases). V gave up 6 bases and J gave up 5 bases, with 14 bases separating them. CDR3 size: 13 residues. Germline CDR1 reads SGHTA; CDR2 reads FQGNSA. The CDR3 spells CASRATGYHEQYF. The CDR3 DNA is TGTGCCAGCAGGGCAACAGGGTACCACGAGCAGTACTTC. The full variable domain, its missing parts supplied by reference TRBV7-2 and TRBJ2-7, is GAGVSQSPSNKVTEKGKDVELRCDPISGHTALYWYRQSLGQGLEFLIYFQGNSAPDKSGLPSDRFSAERTGGSVSTLTIQRTQQEDSAVYLCASRATGYHEQYFGPGTRLTVT.